This record looks at one T cell receptor (beta chain) sequence and its context. Its antigen is currently unknown. Some clones are missing from TCRdb's copy, which holds only in-frame ones; the method was immunoSEQ multiplex PCR. This sample yields around 100,000 clones, of which approximately 84% are seen a single time; roughly 0.9% belongs to the top ten. This CDR3 is 15 amino acids long. The germline V gene encodes CDR1 SGHKS and CDR2 YYEKEE (reference sequence). V was pared by 4 bases and J by 3 bases, with 14 bases between. The source of the sample is a study of graft-versus-host responses after intestinal transplantation.

The source is a human donor who received an intestinal transplant. This chain connects TRBV5-5 to TRBJ1-3; D is perhaps TRBD1 (6 bases). Sequences were derived from unstimulated CD4+ T cells sorted from spleen or lymph node cells, sampled before intestinal transplant. DNA for the CDR3: TGTGCCAGCAGCCAGTGGACAGTCAATGGAAACACCATATATTTT. Translation gives CASSQWTVNGNTIYF.